This T cell receptor beta chain was sequenced during a study of T cells after somatic rescue of genetic block. The germline V and J ends were trimmed by 3 bases and 3 bases, with 10 bases remaining between them. The CDR3 length is 13 residues. Germline V gene sequence: CDR1 SGHNT, CDR2 YYREEE (reference sequence). Method: immunoSEQ multiplex PCR; TCRdb's copy keeps in-frame clones and lacks some. Among roughly 65,000 clones listed, less than 95% were seen once. The chain employs TRBV5-4 and TRBJ2-7; D possibly corresponds to TRBD1 (5 bases). Sequencing input: peripheral blood mononuclear cells (PBMCs). The receptor's source is a man aged 35-49 years. CDR3 loop: CASSWGRGYEQYF. In DNA form, the CDR3 reads TGTGCCAGCAGCTGGGGTAGGGGCTACGAGCAGTACTTC.